This T cell receptor beta chain derives from a study of T cell responses to AZD1222 COVID-19 vaccine. General observations from the study: Reports indicate that nearly half of spike-specific TCRs are directed at unmutated variant regions.

This clone has a handful of counts. The antigen is undetermined. This CDR3 is 16 amino acids long. In germline, CDR1 is SGHTA, CDR2 FQGTGA. V shed 2 bases, J shed 4 bases, and the junction held 8 bases outside the gene matches. The method was immunoSEQ multiplex PCR; TCRdb's version includes in-frame clones alone and lacks a portion of them. The sample includes 90,000 to 150,000 clones, under 90% of them seen just once. The source material was peripheral blood, sampled on day 0 of AZD1222 vaccination. The rearrangement uses TRBV7-3 and TRBJ2-1; TRBD1 matches at 7 bases. This TCR came from an adult in good health. CDR3 amino acids: CASSLVGGGRYNEQFF. CDR3 nucleotides: TGTGCCAGCAGCTTAGTAGGGGGCGGGCGTTACAATGAGCAGTTCTTC.